This T cell receptor beta chain was observed in a study of blood T cell repertoires in COVID-19 (dated by TCRdb to 2018 to 2020). With respect to the entire study: The collaborator samples originated in the United States, Italy and Spain and spanned the acute and convalescent phases of COVID-19. The prospective study material was composed of cDNA or gDNA derived from T cells, B-cell-depleted T cells, or PBMCs. Deeply sampled blood TCRbeta repertoires from subjects exposed to, actively infected with, or recovered from COVID-19 were included in the dataset. HLA class I and class II types, where available, came from metadata supplied by the sample provider rather than from assay-based typing. The repertoires were released in a freely available public database meant as a resource for research on the immune response to SARS-CoV-2. Sample metadata almost always included a de-identified subject ID, COVID-19 status, age in years and sex. The samples were drawn from the first 160 participants of the ongoing ImmuneRACE study and from some 1,300 subjects provided by 6 global collaborators.

TCRbeta CDR3 regions were amplified from genomic DNA using the immunoSEQ Assay, a bias-controlled multiplex PCR. Per the original workflow: Nucleated cell counts per sample were estimated from amplification of reference gene primers within the assay. To quantify the absolute abundance of each unique TCRbeta CDR3 rearrangement, sequence reads were collapsed and filtered. Productive Simpson clonality was computed per sample as the square root of Simpson's diversity index over productive rearrangements. TCRdb took over this immuneACCESS table, retaining in-frame rearrangements with V and J assigned. Such tables are incomplete; in checked studies, under half of the missing clones stem from an unresolved V gene, and the remainder is unexplained. V, J and clone size were drawn from that table, and D and trimming were deduced from the DNA. The sample includes approximately 200,000 clones, with approximately 85% observed a single time. Together, the top ten hold more than 3% of the sample.

CDR1 and CDR2 are drawn from the germline V gene: MDHEN, SYDVKM. The CDR3 contains 14 residues, cysteine and phenylalanine counted. The read is trimmed to its CDR3 DNA, 42 bases read in frame from base 1. V loses 5 bases, J loses 6 bases, and the germline ends lie 14 bases apart. On the study overall, not on this receptor specifically: The amount of clinical and demographic metadata varied by source and participant and was provided uncurated.

On this clone: Its specific antigen is unknown. One base away there is no much larger clone; base qualities are not given.

Whole blood was collected in K2EDTA tubes by collaborating institutions according to the institutions' own protocols. For TCRbeta analysis, collaborators shipped samples in one of three forms: frozen whole blood, isolated PBMCs, or DNA extracted from either of those sample types. The sample consisted of peripheral blood. Here the chain combines TRBV28 and TRBJ2-1; possibly the D gene is TRBD1, per 5 matching bases. The receptor was derived from a man aged 55 to 70 with acute or convalescent COVID-19. The DNA sequence is given as TGTGCCAGCAGTGACAGCTCCGAGCCCAATGAGCAGTTCTTC. Translated, it reads CASSDSSEPNEQFF.